These T cell receptor beta chains were read from a single sample in a study of blood T cell repertoires in COVID-19. Produced via immunoSEQ multiplex PCR; TCRdb's table is partial and in-frame only. The data show roughly 170,000 clones, with around 79% seen just once and approximately 26% held by the top ten. The sample taken for sequencing was peripheral blood. The receptors were sampled from a woman in her seventies with acute or convalescent COVID-19. Each CDR3 is given with its conserved first and last residue. Fields, in order: V gene, CDR3 protein.

>TRBV6-1
CASSDQQGARETQYF
>TRBV6-6
CATSRAGPNTGELFF
>TRBV5-1
CASSLGGQGTDTQYF
>TRBV11-3
CASSLDGLAGVNEQFF
>TRBV9
CASSVDPGLRSPLHF
>TRBV5-1
CASSSVTSGDYNEQFF
>TRBV12-3/TRBV12-4
CASSADRVTEAFF
>TRBV10-3
CAISGPPQANEQFF
>TRBV4-2
CASSQERWTSGGSWQYF
>TRBV6-2/TRBV6-3
CASRYDRNNEKLFF
>TRBV11-2
CASSTLAGDTGELFF
>TRBV13
CASRGRGAARRLAGGDNEQFF
>TRBV4-1
CASSQGAGLAKTDTQYF
>TRBV6-4
CASSDSASGAPQQQFF
>TRBV10-2
CASSGKLAGEGETQYF
>TRBV2
CASSEDTSGSLDTQYF
>TRBV5-1
CASSLLPGVDSPLHF
>TRBV7-2
CASSPRAGGNSPLHF
>TRBV4-2
CASSPAYAGLAKNIQYF
>TRBV5-8
CASSGGQGYPTDTQYF
>TRBV2
CASSEVPMGQGGISYEQYF
>TRBV4-2
CASSQDRAIEKLFF
>TRBV20-1
CSASQSGRLHEQFF
>TRBV12-5
CASGLLLAGDTDTQYF
>TRBV20-1
CSASQTGQHTDPQYF
>TRBV25-1
CASSQEVTGELFF
>TRBV5-1
CASSPGQLGNTEAFF
>TRBV5-1
CASSFLAGEYNEQFF
>TRBV7-2
CASSLNVGTSSHGEQFF
>TRBV6-6
CASTSGAATYNEQFF
>TRBV5-4
CASSPRTGVNTEAFF
>TRBV29-1
CSVRTGYTDTQYF
>TRBV2
CASSLGTGDQPQHF
>TRBV7-8
CASSLVAGPYGYTF
>TRBV28
CASSSPGGQGLWGEQYF
>TRBV10-1
CASSAGFAGVPDTQYF
>TRBV24-1
CATSDSTRGLEETQYF
>TRBV20-1
CSASSSLGGNQPQHF
>TRBV11-3
CASSYLSRGGELFF
>TRBV5-1
CASSLAGNSGYEQYF
>TRBV3-1/TRBV3-2
CASSHTSGGTDTQYF
>TRBV6-5
CASSIQILDNSPLHF
>TRBV15
CATREGGNTEAFF
>TRBV6-5
CASPSGMNEQYF
>TRBV7-9
CASIPAGGLYFNTGELFF
>TRBV28
CASSFLARNTDTQYF
>TRBV7-9
CASNRGTDLRGNTIYF
>TRBV5-1
CASRRTSGGNYNEQFF
>TRBV19
CASSIQGSAINQPQHF
>TRBV5-1
CASSFSSGLTGELFF